This T cell receptor (beta chain) derives from a study of CD8+CD57+ T cells in acquired aplastic anemia (dated by TCRdb to between 2018 and 2020). Notes on the research overall: A mean of approximately 3 ug of DNA, ranging from roughly 0.18 to 30 ug, was extracted from sorted CD4+ and CD8+ cells. For healthy donor samples, the average read count was around 9.9 million for CD4+ cells and fewer than 14 million for CD8+ cells. Results and caveats for the whole study, not just this receptor: Between patients and healthy controls, no significant difference in CD8+ Simpson's diversity was found (P=0.060). Approximately 27 CD8+ CDR3 sequences were found in both patients and controls but appeared to be highly expressed in patients and within the immunodominant clones of the patients.

Profiling of TCR beta VDJ combinations and CDR3 sequences used genomic DNA as the template. An Illumina HiSeq 2000 was used for TCR repertoire sequencing. The authors processed their data as follows. Repertoires were assessed using TRBV/TRBJ rearrangement plots, CDR3 size and DJ length profiles, and Simpson's diversity index. The most abundant DNA sequence in the deep sequencing data was defined as the immunodominant clone. CDR3 amino acid sequences were screened for sharing across subjects and were compared with published repertoires and the VDJdb database. Using fastp trimming at Q25 and MiXCR clonotype assembly, TCRdb reanalyzed the public sequencing data and kept in-frame beta chains. Records with the same CDR3 protein are collapsed into one entry carrying the most frequent genes and DNA. The V and J calls reflect TCRdb's pipeline rather than the authors' work. The sample table contains under 250,000 distinct CDR3 sequences; only one count was recorded for around 32% of them. The top ten constitute about 1.1% of the sample.

Between the V and J ends, shortened by 1 base and 0 bases respectively, the junction contains 10 bases. The CDR3 spans 16 residues, from the cysteine through the phenylalanine. The only DNA kept is the CDR3, 48 bases in frame from the first base. The germline V gene yields SGHRS for CDR1 and YFSETQ for CDR2. Concerning this clonotype itself: This receptor's antigen is unknown. One base away there is no much larger clone; base qualities are not given.

In this study, sorted CD4+ and CD8+ T cells from the blood of healthy subjects and of severe aplastic anemia patients had their TCR repertoires deep-sequenced. Ficoll-Paque density gradient centrifugation was used to isolate peripheral blood mononuclear cells. Before DNA extraction, CD4+ and CD8+ T cells were sorted with FACS or magnetic beads. This receptor chain uses TRBV5-1 and TRBJ1-4; the D gene is unclear. The receptor was derived from a human donor in good health, serving as a control. The sample was sorted CD4+, CD8+, or CD8+CD57+ T cells (not recorded which) from PBMCs. The CDR3 protein sequence reads: CASSLFGSATNEKLFF. The sequenced DNA is TGCGCCAGCAGCTTGTTCGGGAGCGCAACTAATGAAAAACTGTTTTTT.